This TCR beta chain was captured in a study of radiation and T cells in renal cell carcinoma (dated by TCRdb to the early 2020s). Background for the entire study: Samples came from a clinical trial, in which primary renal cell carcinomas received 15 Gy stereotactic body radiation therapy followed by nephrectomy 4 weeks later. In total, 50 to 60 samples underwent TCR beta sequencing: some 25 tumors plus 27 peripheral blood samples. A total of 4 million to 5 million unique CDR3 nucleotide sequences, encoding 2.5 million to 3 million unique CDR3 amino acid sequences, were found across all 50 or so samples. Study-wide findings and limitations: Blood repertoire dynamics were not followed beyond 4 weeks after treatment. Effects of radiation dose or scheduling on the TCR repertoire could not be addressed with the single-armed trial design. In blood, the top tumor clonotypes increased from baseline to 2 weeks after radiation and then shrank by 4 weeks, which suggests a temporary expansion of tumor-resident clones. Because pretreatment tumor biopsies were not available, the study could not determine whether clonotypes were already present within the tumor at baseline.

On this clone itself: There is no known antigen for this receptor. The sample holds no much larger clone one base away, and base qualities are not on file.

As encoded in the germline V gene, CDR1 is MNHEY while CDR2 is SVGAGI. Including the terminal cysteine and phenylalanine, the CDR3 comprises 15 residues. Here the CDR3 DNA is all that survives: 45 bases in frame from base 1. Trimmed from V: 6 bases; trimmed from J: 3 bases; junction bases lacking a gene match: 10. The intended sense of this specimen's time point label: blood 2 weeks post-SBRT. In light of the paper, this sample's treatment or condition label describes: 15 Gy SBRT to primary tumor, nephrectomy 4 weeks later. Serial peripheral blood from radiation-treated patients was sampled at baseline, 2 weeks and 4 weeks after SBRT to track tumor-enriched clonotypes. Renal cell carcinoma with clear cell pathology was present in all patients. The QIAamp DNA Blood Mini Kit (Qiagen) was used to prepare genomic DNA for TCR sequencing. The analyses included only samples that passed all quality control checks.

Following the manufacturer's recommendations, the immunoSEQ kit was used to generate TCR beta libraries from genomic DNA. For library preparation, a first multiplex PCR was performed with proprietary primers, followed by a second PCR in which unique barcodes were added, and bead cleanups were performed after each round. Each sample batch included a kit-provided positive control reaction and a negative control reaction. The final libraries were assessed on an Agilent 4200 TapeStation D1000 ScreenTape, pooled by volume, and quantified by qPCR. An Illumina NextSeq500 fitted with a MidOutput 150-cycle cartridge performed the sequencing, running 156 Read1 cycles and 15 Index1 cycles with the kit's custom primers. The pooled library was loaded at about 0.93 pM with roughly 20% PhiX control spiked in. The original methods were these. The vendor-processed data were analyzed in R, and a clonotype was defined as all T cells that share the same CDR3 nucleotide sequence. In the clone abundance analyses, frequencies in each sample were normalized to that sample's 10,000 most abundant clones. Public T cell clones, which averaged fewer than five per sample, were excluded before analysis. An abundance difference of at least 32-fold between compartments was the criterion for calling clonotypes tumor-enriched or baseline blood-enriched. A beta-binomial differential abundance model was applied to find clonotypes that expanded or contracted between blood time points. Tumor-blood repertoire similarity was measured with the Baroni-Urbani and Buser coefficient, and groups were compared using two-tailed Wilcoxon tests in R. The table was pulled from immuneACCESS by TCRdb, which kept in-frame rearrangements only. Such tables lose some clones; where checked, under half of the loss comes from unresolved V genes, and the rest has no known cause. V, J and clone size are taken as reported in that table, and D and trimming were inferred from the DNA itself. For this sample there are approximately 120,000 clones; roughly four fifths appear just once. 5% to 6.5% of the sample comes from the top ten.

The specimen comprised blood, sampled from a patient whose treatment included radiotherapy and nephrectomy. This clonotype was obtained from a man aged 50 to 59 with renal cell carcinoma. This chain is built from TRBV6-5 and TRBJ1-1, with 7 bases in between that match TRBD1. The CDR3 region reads CASRPTGVDDTEAFF. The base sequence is TGTGCCAGCAGACCCACAGGGGTCGACGACACTGAAGCTTTCTTT.